This T cell receptor beta chain was recovered during a study of T cell responses to AZD1222 COVID-19 vaccine. A note on this clone: What it binds is unknown.

Only in-frame clones appear in the TCRdb table, and some are missing; sequencing was by immunoSEQ multiplex PCR. This sample has about 90,000 clones, with 90% to 95% found just once. This CDR3 contains 15 residues. The germline V gene encodes CDR1 MDHEN and CDR2 SYDVKM. Trimming removed 10 bases from V and 3 bases from J, with 19 bases in between. Study conclusions and caveats: Reportedly, nearly half the spike-specific TCRs target unmutated variant regions. Seropositive AZD1222 recipients at baseline numbered only five or six.

The chain combines TRBV28 with TRBJ1-3; tentatively, D is TRBD1 (6 bases). This specimen consisted of peripheral blood, obtained on day 0 of MenACWY control vaccination. This receptor was obtained from an adult in good health. This CDR3 reads CATIRPGADGNTIYF. Written as DNA, the CDR3 is TGTGCCACCATAAGGCCAGGGGCTGATGGAAACACCATATATTTT.